Following are 24 T cell receptor beta chains from one sample sequenced in a study of T-cell memory formation after mild COVID-19. TCRdb processed the 5' RACE reads anew with MiXCR; each CDR3 protein has one entry. Of some 350,000 distinct CDR3 sequences in the sample, roughly 15% were seen once. Sequenced: PBMCs or a T cell subset sorted from them (not recorded which). These receptors came from a man aged 18 to 35 who had mild COVID-19 (a few samples of this study predate the infection). Cell type and time point are not known.

The V call is TRBV7-2, the J call TRBJ2-1, with TRBD1 identical over 9 bases. This CDR3 is built from 18 residues. V trimming: 1 base; J trimming: 0 bases; junction bases outside the gene matches: 7. Looked up from germline, CDR1 is SGHTA and CDR2 is FQGNSA. The CDR3 is CASSLDLTGGSSYNEQFF. The CDR3 DNA reads TGTGCCAGCAGCTTAGACCTGACAGGGGGAAGCTCCTACAATGAGCAGTTCTTC. The variable domain in full, with the rest retrieved from reference TRBV7-2 and TRBJ2-1, is GAGVSQSPSNKVTEKGKDVELRCDPISGHTALYWYRQSLGQGLEFLIYFQGNSAPDKSGLPSDRFSAERTGGSVSTLTIQRTQQEDSAVYLCASSLDLTGGSSYNEQFFGPGTRLTVL.

This clonotype turned up a few times. CDR3 amino acids: CASSPYRGETQYF. The DNA of the CDR3 is TGTGCCAGCAGCCCCTACAGGGGAGAGACCCAGTACTTC. The chain recombines TRBV7-3 with TRBJ2-5, with TRBD1 identical over 7 bases. Germline V lookup: CDR1 SGHTA, CDR2 FQGTGA. CDR3 length: 13 amino acids. V shed 5 bases, J shed 4 bases, and the junction held 4 bases outside the gene matches.

There are a few counts of this clonotype. This CDR3 reads CASSYRSWGEAFF. CDR3 sequence (DNA): TGTGCCAGCAGTTACCGTAGTTGGGGAGAAGCTTTCTTT. The rearrangement uses TRBV6-5 and TRBJ1-1; D call uncertain. The CDR3 contains 13 residues. Germline CDR1 and CDR2: MNHEY and SVGAGI. V dropped 2 bases and J dropped 8 bases, with 12 bases sitting between them.

In its sample, this clonotype was seen a few times. J is TRBJ1-5 and V is TRBV18; a weak D match, TRBD1 (6 bases). The CDR3 sequence is 14 residues long. Germline-derived CDR1 and CDR2 are KGHSH and LQKENI. V lost 5 bases and J 5 bases, leaving 13 bases between the germline ends. This chain's CDR3 is CASSSTGSDQPQHF. The CDR3 DNA reads TGTGCCAGCTCATCCACAGGGAGCGATCAGCCCCAGCATTTT.

V usage is TRBV2 and J usage is TRBJ2-7, with TRBD2 matching over 13 bases. This CDR3 contains 18 residues. The germline V gene encodes CDR1 SNHLY and CDR2 FYNNEI. V was clipped by 7 bases and J by 0 bases; unmatched bases: 12. The CDR3 sequence is CASITTSGLAGDSYEQYF. DNA for the CDR3: TGTGCCAGCATCACTACATCCGGACTAGCGGGGGACTCCTACGAGCAGTACTTC.

V gene TRBV5-1 combines with J gene TRBJ2-7; TRBD2 aligns across 7 bases. CDR1 and CDR2 from the germline V gene are SGHRS and YFSETQ. The length of the CDR3 is 16 residues. With 0 bases clipped from V and 3 bases from J, the junction kept 9 bases outside the gene matches. This CDR3 reads CASSLGVERGGYEQYF. The CDR3 bases are TGCGCCAGCAGCTTGGGAGTGGAGCGCGGGGGCTACGAGCAGTACTTC.

This clonotype was counted a few times. V gene TRBV5-1 combines with J gene TRBJ1-1; D possibly corresponds to TRBD1 (6 bases). The germline CDR1 and CDR2 sequences are SGHRS and YFSETQ. V dropped 4 bases and J dropped 6 bases, with 16 bases sitting between them. This CDR3 has 14 residues. The CDR3 nucleotides are TGCGCCAGCAGCCAAGTTTACAGGGAAGCTGAAGCTTTCTTT. It yields the protein CASSQVYREAEAFF. Combining the CDR3 with reference TRBV5-1 and TRBJ1-1 gives the whole variable domain KAGVTQTPRYLIKTRGQQVTLSCSPISGHRSVSWYQQTPGQGLQFLFEYFSETQRNKGNFPGRFSGRQFSNSRSEMNVSTLELGDSALYLCASSQVYREAEAFFGQGTRLTVV.

This clonotype was counted between two and nine times. The chain is built from TRBV24-1 and TRBJ1-6; no clear D. The V end lost 5 bases, the J end lost 3 bases, and 4 bases lay between the germline ends. From germline, CDR1 is KGHDR and CDR2 SFDVKD. The CDR3 length is 13 residues. CDR3 loop: CATSGGYNSPLHF. CDR3 DNA sequence: TGTGCCACCAGTGGGGGCTATAATTCACCCCTCCACTTT.

The rearrangement links TRBV20-1 to TRBJ2-1, with D unclear. Germline values: CDR1 DFQATT, CDR2 SNEGSKA (reference sequence). The V end lost 3 bases, the J end lost 6 bases, and 3 bases lay between the germline ends. The CDR3 extends over 10 amino acids. CDR3 loop: CSASLNEQFF. CDR3 nucleotides: TGCAGTGCTAGTCTCAATGAGCAGTTCTTC.

The V call is TRBV27, the J call TRBJ2-3; D unclear. Trimming shortened V by 4 bases and J by 2 bases, and 7 bases separated the two germline ends. Germline V CDR1 and CDR2: MNHEY, SMNVEV (reference sequence). The CDR3 runs 13 residues. The CDR3 bases are TGTGCCAGCAGTTCCGGGCCCACAGATACGCAGTATTTT. Translating gives CASSSGPTDTQYF.

The V and J genes are TRBV7-9 and TRBJ1-5; D is perhaps TRBD1 (5 bases). The V gene's germline CDR1 is SEHNR and CDR2 FQNEAQ (reference sequence). Trimming took off 7 bases at V and 9 bases at J, with 16 bases between the two ends. The CDR3 is 13 residues long. As DNA, the CDR3 is TGTGCCAGCACCTCGGGACCGGAGGGGCCCCAGCATTTT. Protein product: CASTSGPEGPQHF.

A few counts support this clonotype. V and J are TRBV7-2 and TRBJ2-5; 7 bases line up with TRBD1. Looked up from germline, CDR1 is SGHTA and CDR2 is FQGNSA. This CDR3 region has 13 residues. J was trimmed by 5 bases and V by 5 bases; bases with no gene match: 5. CDR3 amino acids: CASSQTGWETQYF. In nucleotides, the CDR3 is TGTGCCAGCAGCCAGACAGGGTGGGAGACCCAGTACTTC.

J is TRBJ1-3 and V is TRBV4-3; no reliable D call. CDR3 length: 13 amino acids. Looked up from germline, CDR1 is LGHNA and CDR2 is YSLEER. V lost 0 bases and J lost 4, with 4 bases in between. CDR3 bases: TGCGCCAGCAGCCAAGATCGGGGAAACACCATATATTTT. Protein sequence: CASSQDRGNTIYF.

This clonotype was seen a handful of times. The J gene is TRBJ1-5, the V gene TRBV19, with 9 bases lining up with TRBD1. The length of the CDR3 is 13 residues. The V gene end was trimmed by 7 bases and the J gene end by 7 bases; junction bases not matched to a gene: 5. Looked up from germline, CDR1 is LNHDA and CDR2 is SQIVND (reference sequence). The CDR3 nucleotides read TGTGCCAGTAAACAGGGGGCGCGGCAGCCCCAGCATTTT. Protein sequence: CASKQGARQPQHF.

This clonotype was detected ten times or more. The rearrangement uses TRBV10-3 and TRBJ2-7, with D maybe TRBD2 (6 bases). Germline V gene lookup returns CDR1 ENHRY and CDR2 SYGVKD. The CDR3 contains 12 residues. Trimming left V 10 bases short and J 2 bases short, with 12 bases between. Here the CDR3 reads CASSAGTYEQYF. The CDR3, as DNA: TGTGCCAGCAGCGCGGGAACCTACGAGCAGTACTTC.

The rearrangement uses TRBV7-8 and TRBJ1-1; a possible D gene is TRBD1 (6 bases). CDR3 length: 14 amino acids. Germline lookup yields CDR1 SGHVS and CDR2 FQNEAQ. With 7 bases removed from V and 2 bases from J, the gap between germline ends came to 14 bases. The CDR3 protein is CASTQGQLNTEAFF. CDR3 DNA: TGTGCCAGCACCCAAGGACAGCTTAACACTGAAGCTTTCTTT.

A few counts support this clonotype. The genes are TRBV10-3 and TRBJ1-2, with a possible D match to TRBD1 (6 bases). V lost 0 bases and J lost 0, with 11 bases in between. CDR1 is ENHRY, CDR2 SYGVKD, per germline. The CDR3 totals 16 residues. Here the CDR3 reads CAISESNRVANYGYTF. CDR3 DNA: TGTGCCATCAGTGAGTCCAACAGGGTCGCTAACTATGGCTACACCTTC.

This clonotype occurred many times. V usage is TRBV2 and J usage is TRBJ1-1, with D uncertain. Deletions cut 4 bases from V and 1 base from J, with 7 bases between. The CDR3 runs to 13 residues. The V gene's germline CDR1 is SNHLY and CDR2 FYNNEI. The CDR3 bases are TGTGCCAGCAGTGTGGTAGAGAACACTGAAGCTTTCTTT. This encodes CASSVVENTEAFF.

This clonotype was seen more than once but under ten times. The J gene is TRBJ2-1, the V gene TRBV29-1, with 14 bases that match TRBD2. Per the germline V gene, CDR1 is SQVTM and CDR2 is ANQGSEA. The CDR3 spans 14 residues. The CDR3 bases are TGCGGGACTAGCGGGGGCCCCCGGAACAATGAGCAGTTCTTC. This sequence encodes CGTSGGPRNNEQFF.

This sequence joins TRBV28 and TRBJ2-1; 7 positions agree with TRBD2. The CDR3 runs 15 residues. J gave up 0 bases and V 3 bases, and 2 bases lay outside the gene matches. Germline loops: CDR1 MDHEN, CDR2 SYDVKM. In DNA form, the CDR3 reads TGTGCCAGCAGTTTCGGGGGGAACTCCTACAATGAGCAGTTCTTC. As protein: CASSFGGNSYNEQFF.

V usage is TRBV12-3 or TRBV12-4 and J usage is TRBJ1-1, with 7 bases that match TRBD1. V trimming: 5 bases; J trimming: 5 bases; junction bases outside the gene matches: 2. The CDR3 length is 12 residues. The CDR3 is CASSHRGTEAFF. CDR3 nucleotide sequence: TGTGCCAGCAGTCACAGGGGAACTGAAGCTTTCTTT.

In this sample, this clonotype turned up a few times. This chain uses TRBV29-1 with TRBJ2-3, with TRBD2 as a possible D gene (6 bases). In germline, CDR1 is SQVTM, CDR2 ANQGSEA. This CDR3 is built from 13 residues. This CDR3 reads CTGSLAGGEAQYF. The CDR3 DNA follows: TGCACCGGGTCCTTGGCCGGGGGAGAGGCGCAGTATTTT.

The rearrangement links TRBV20-1 to TRBJ2-7, with 8 bases fitting TRBD1. The V and J ends lost 4 bases and 3 bases, in that order; junction bases with no gene match: 8. The length of the CDR3 is 14 residues. In germline, CDR1 is DFQATT, CDR2 SNEGSKA (reference sequence). The CDR3 loop is CSATAGTGNYEQYV. The CDR3 DNA is TGCAGTGCTACCGCTGGGACAGGAAACTACGAGCAGTACGTC.

The V call is TRBV7-2, the J call TRBJ1-4; no definite D call. Germline CDR1 SGHTA, CDR2 FQGNSA. Trimming stripped 5 bases from V and 6 bases from J, with 13 bases between. The length of the CDR3 is 14 residues. CDR3 sequence reads: CASSPGSSHEKLFF. The CDR3, as DNA: TGTGCCAGCAGCCCGGGAAGCTCCCATGAAAAACTGTTTTTT.